These 32 T cell receptor beta chains were sequenced from one sample in a study of CD8 T cells in Susac syndrome. RNA in amounts of roughly 0.5 to 1 ug was reverse transcribed with random hexamers. TCRdb reprocessed the immunoSEQ multiplex PCR reads via MiXCR and lists one record per CDR3 protein. The data hold 400,000 to 550,000 distinct CDR3 sequences, with 75% to 90% observed a single time. The sample taken for sequencing was CD8+ T cells from PBMCs. The receptor set was obtained from a human donor with multiple sclerosis.

The chain employs TRBV10-3 and TRBJ2-7; possible D gene TRBD1, 6 bases. Germline V gene lookup returns CDR1 ENHRY and CDR2 SYGVKD. With 0 bases removed from V and 0 bases from J, the gap between germline ends came to 9 bases. The CDR3 runs 15 residues. CDR3 nucleotide sequence: TGTGCCATCAGTGAGTCGACAGGTATCTCCTACGAGCAGTACTTC. It codes for CAISESTGISYEQYF.

The chain combines TRBV28 with TRBJ2-1, with TRBD2 matching over 10 bases. Germline loops: CDR1 MDHEN, CDR2 SYDVKM. This CDR3 has 16 residues. After removal of 3 bases from V and 4 bases from J, the junction contained 6 bases not matched to a gene. CDR3: CASSFDSGRNYNEQFF. CDR3 nucleotides: TGTGCCAGCAGTTTTGATAGCGGGAGGAATTACAATGAGCAGTTCTTC.

As regards this clonotype: A read error may produce the germline difference seen at one junction end. The chain joins TRBV28 to TRBJ2-7; D may match TRBD1 or TRBD2 (5 bases each). The CDR3 is 17 residues long. Germline CDR1 MDHEN, CDR2 SYDVKM. CDR3 DNA: TGTGCCAGCACTTTAGAGAGCGGAGAGGGGCTCTTCTACGAGCAGTACTTC. Residues: CASTLESGEGLFYEQYF.

The chain uses TRBV6-5 and TRBJ2-3; the D is unclear. The CDR3 is made up of 15 amino acids. Germline loops: CDR1 MNHEY, CDR2 SVGAGI. V lost 6 bases to trimming and J lost 0 bases, with 13 bases between them. The CDR3, as DNA: TGTGCCAGCAGCTACGGCCAGAAGAGCACAGATACGCAGTATTTT. Translating it yields CASSYGQKSTDTQYF.

The chain couples TRBV12-3 or TRBV12-4 to TRBJ2-2, with D unclear. The V end was cut by 1 base, the J end by 6 bases, with 6 bases between. This CDR3 region has 13 residues. The CDR3 sequence: CASSLDGAGELFF. The CDR3 region has the DNA TGTGCCAGCAGTTTAGATGGGGCCGGGGAGCTGTTTTTT.

V gene TRBV4-1 combines with J gene TRBJ1-2; D is uncertain. There are 13 residues in the CDR3. The V end lost 1 base, the J end lost 7 bases, and 10 bases lay between the germline ends. CDR1 and CDR2 (germline): MGHRA, YSYEKL. The CDR3 here is CASSQAGNGGYTF. CDR3 nucleotides: TGCGCCAGCAGCCAAGCGGGGAATGGTGGCTACACCTTC.

The V call is TRBV6-5, the J call TRBJ1-2, with D possibly being TRBD1 (5 bases). Trimming cost V 1 base and J 0 bases, with 9 bases left between them. The CDR3 totals 15 residues. The germline V gene has CDR1 MNHEY and CDR2 SVGAGI. The CDR3 loop reads CASSYLQAANYGYTF. In DNA form, the CDR3 reads TGTGCCAGCAGTTACTTACAGGCGGCTAACTATGGCTACACCTTC.

The V call is TRBV6-5, the J call TRBJ2-1, with 10 positions matching TRBD2. Looked up from germline, CDR1 is MNHEY and CDR2 is SVGAGI. The V gene end was trimmed by 2 bases and the J gene end by 4 bases; junction bases not matched to a gene: 5. This CDR3 has 16 residues. CDR3 sequence: CASSYEAGGRYNEQFF. The CDR3 nucleotides are TGTGCCAGCAGTTACGAAGCGGGGGGGCGTTACAATGAGCAGTTCTTC.

The chain employs TRBV27 and TRBJ1-1; TRBD1 agrees at 7 bases. Germline V CDR1 and CDR2: MNHEY, SMNVEV (reference sequence). Trimming at V came to 6 bases and at J to 5 bases, leaving 3 bases not matched to a gene. The CDR3 contains 12 residues. Here the CDR3 DNA reads TGTGCCAGCAGCACAGGGGTGACTGAAGCTTTCTTT. Translated: CASSTGVTEAFF.

The rearrangement uses TRBV3-1 and TRBJ2-7; D possibly uses TRBD1 or TRBD2 (5 bases each). Germline CDR1 and CDR2: LGHDT and YNNKEL (reference sequence). The CDR3 is 15 residues long. V lost 0 bases and J 6 bases, leaving 15 bases between the germline ends. The CDR3 DNA sequence: TGTGCCAGCAGCCAAGATGGGGCGGGCCTCATCGAGCAGTACTTC. Its protein product is CASSQDGAGLIEQYF.

Comments on this clonotype: An end of the junction does not agree with germline; a read error may underlie this. This chain links TRBV5-1 with TRBJ1-1; TRBD1 agrees at 8 bases. CDR3 length equals 14 residues. Germline CDR1 and CDR2: SGHRS and YFSETQ. The CDR3 reads CASSSDRGGTEAFF. The CDR3 DNA reads TGTGCCAGCAGCTCCGACAGGGGAGGAACTGAAGCTTTCTTT.

The chain has TRBV20-1 and TRBJ1-2; D might be TRBD1 (6 bases). The ends were cut back, 0 bases at V and 4 bases at J, with 18 bases in the middle. This CDR3 has 16 amino acids. Germline V CDR1 and CDR2: DFQATT, SNEGSKA (reference sequence). The CDR3 loop reads CSARDVREGDGYGYTF. The CDR3 region has the DNA TGCAGTGCTAGAGATGTGAGGGAGGGGGATGGCTATGGCTACACCTTC.

This clonotype showed up just once. The chain combines TRBV30 with TRBJ1-1; D remains ambiguous. Germline V gene lookup returns CDR1 GTSNPN and CDR2 SVGIG (reference sequence). The germline V and J ends were trimmed by 1 base and 4 bases, with 10 bases remaining between them. The CDR3 is 13 residues long. In DNA, the CDR3 is TGTGCCTGGAGTGAAAGGGCTGGCACTGAAGCTTTCTTT. This translates into CAWSERAGTEAFF.

This chain connects TRBV4-1 to TRBJ1-2; 7 bases agree with TRBD1. V trimming: 0 bases; J trimming: 4 bases; junction bases outside the gene matches: 5. This CDR3 region has 15 residues. From germline, CDR1 is MGHRA and CDR2 YSYEKL. CDR3 sequence reads: CASSQDNRGLYGYTF. The CDR3 nucleotides read TGCGCCAGCAGCCAAGATAACAGGGGCCTCTATGGCTACACCTTC.

The chain has TRBV28 and TRBJ1-2, with 10 bases aligning to TRBD1. CDR3 length: 16 residues. Looked up from germline, CDR1 is MDHEN and CDR2 is SYDVKM. After removal of 7 bases from V and 5 bases from J, the junction contained 13 bases not matched to a gene. The CDR3 region is CASTLPRDRGLYGYTF. The DNA for the CDR3 is TGTGCCAGCACCCTGCCACGGGACAGGGGTTTATATGGCTACACCTTC.

The chain uses TRBV6-1 and TRBJ1-2; D is uncertain. CDR3 length equals 15 residues. In germline, CDR1 is MNHNS, CDR2 SASEGT. V was clipped by 2 bases and J by 8 bases, with 18 bases between them. Here the CDR3 DNA reads TGTGCCAGCAGTGAATTGCAGGACCCCCTAGGAGGCTACACCTTC. Its translation is CASSELQDPLGGYTF.

The V call is TRBV12-3 or TRBV12-4, the J call TRBJ2-7, with 10 bases lining up with TRBD2. The CDR3 length is 16 residues. V was clipped by 5 bases and J by 2 bases; unmatched bases: 9. Here the CDR3 reads CASSLRTSGTTYEQYF. In nucleotides, the CDR3 is TGTGCCAGCAGTCTCCGGACTAGCGGAACTACCTACGAGCAGTACTTC.

This chain links TRBV18 with TRBJ2-1; D might be TRBD1 or TRBD2, each matching 5 bases. CDR1 is KGHSH, CDR2 LQKENI, per germline. The CDR3 loop spans 18 amino acids. Trimming stripped 3 bases from V and 3 bases from J, with 21 bases between. CDR3 in DNA: TGTGCCAGCTCACCGCCTTCAAGGGAGTGGGGCTTCTACAATGAGCAGTTCTTC. It translates to CASSPPSREWGFYNEQFF.

The CDR3 here is CSARGDLAAYEQYF. As DNA, the CDR3 is TGCAGTGCTAGGGGGGACTTAGCTGCCTACGAGCAGTACTTC. The rearrangement links TRBV20-1 to TRBJ2-7; TRBD2 is a possible D gene (6 bases). Trimming stripped 3 bases from V and 2 bases from J, with 14 bases between. This CDR3 contains 14 residues. Germline V CDR1 and CDR2: DFQATT, SNEGSKA (reference sequence).

J is TRBJ1-4 and V is TRBV9, with a weak D call TRBD1 (6 bases). The germline V gene has CDR1 SGDLS and CDR2 YYNGEE. V was trimmed by 4 bases and J by 2 bases, leaving 24 bases between them. The CDR3 is 19 residues long. The CDR3 region has the DNA TGTGCCAGCAGCTCCTCGACAGGATGGGGGGTAGTTACTAATGAAAAACTGTTTTTT. This encodes CASSSSTGWGVVTNEKLFF.

The rearrangement joins TRBV5-6 to TRBJ2-7; D unclear. This CDR3 spans 13 amino acids. Germline loops: CDR1 SGHDT, CDR2 YYEEEE. V shed 0 bases and J shed 7 bases, with 11 bases lying between them. CDR3 nucleotide sequence: TGTGCCAGCAGCTTGGCGGGTATTGGAGAGCAGTACTTC. It yields the protein CASSLAGIGEQYF. The variable domain in full, with the rest retrieved from reference TRBV5-6 and TRBJ2-7, is DAGVTQSPTHLIKTRGQQVTLRCSPKSGHDTVSWYQQALGQGPQFIFQYYEEEERQRGNFPDRFSGHQFPNYSSELNVNALLLGDSALYLCASSLAGIGEQYFGPGTRLTVT.

The rearrangement links TRBV30 to TRBJ2-7; no clear D. Germline V CDR1 and CDR2: GTSNPN, SVGIG (reference sequence). The CDR3 consists of 15 residues. Trimming removed 0 bases at V and 5 bases at J, with 17 bases between. CDR3 sequence reads: CAWSVPTDRFDEQYF. CDR3 in DNA: TGTGCCTGGAGTGTACCTACAGATCGATTCGACGAGCAGTACTTC.

CDR3 residues: CSARESSGGWNEQFF. The CDR3 DNA reads as TGCAGTGCTAGAGAATCGAGCGGGGGGTGGAATGAGCAGTTCTTC. The chain is built from TRBV20-1 and TRBJ2-1, with 9 bases identical to TRBD2. From germline, CDR1 is DFQATT and CDR2 SNEGSKA (reference sequence). V shed 0 bases and J 7 bases; nucleotides not matched to a gene: 7. This CDR3 has 15 amino acids.

The genes are TRBV30 and TRBJ1-4, with a weak D call TRBD1 (5 bases). The CDR3 runs to 13 residues. Germline V gives CDR1 GTSNPN, CDR2 SVGIG (reference sequence). The V end was cut by 0 bases, the J end by 11 bases, with 13 bases between. Here the CDR3 DNA reads TGTGCCTGGAGTGTAGGTGGGGGTTGGAAACTGTTTTTT. Its translation is CAWSVGGGWKLFF. The full variable domain, in which reference TRBV30 and TRBJ1-4 provide the parts outside the CDR3, is SQTIHQWPATLVQPVGSPLSLECTVEGTSNPNLYWYRQAAGRGLQLLFYSVGIGQISSEVPQNLSASRPQDRQFILSSKKLLLSDSGFYLCAWSVGGGWKLFFGSGTQLSVL.

This clonotype was observed a single time. The chain carries TRBV5-6 and TRBJ2-3; D remains unclear. Looked up from germline, CDR1 is SGHDT and CDR2 is YYEEEE. The CDR3 is 15 residues long. Trimming took 4 bases from V and 0 from J, leaving 12 bases between them. The chain's CDR3 is CASSTSEVSTDTQYF. The CDR3 DNA reads TGTGCCAGCAGCACCTCAGAAGTTAGCACAGATACGCAGTATTTT.

The chain links TRBV2 to TRBJ2-3; no clear D. V was shortened by 1 base and J by 2 bases, with 7 bases between the two germline ends. Germline lookup yields CDR1 SNHLY and CDR2 FYNNEI. This CDR3 comprises 14 residues. The CDR3 DNA is TGTGCCAGCAGTGAAGTTGGGGACACAGATACGCAGTATTTT. It yields the protein CASSEVGDTDTQYF. Full variable domain (rest looked up from reference TRBV2 and TRBJ2-3): EPEVTQTPSHQVTQMGQEVILRCVPISNHLYFYWYRQILGQKVEFLVSFYNNEISEKSEIFDDQFSVERPDGSNFTLKIRSTKLEDSAMYFCASSEVGDTDTQYFGPGTRLTVL.

To note about this clonotype: One junction end disagrees with the germline gene, perhaps due to a read error. The chain joins TRBV7-9 to TRBJ1-2; 9 positions match TRBD1. Germline-derived CDR1 and CDR2 are SEHNR and FQNEAQ (reference sequence). The CDR3 totals 12 residues. In nucleotides, the CDR3 is TGTGCCAGCAGCTTAGGGGGGACAGGGCCTCACTTC. It is translated as CASSLGGTGPHF.

The V and J genes are TRBV12-3 or TRBV12-4 and TRBJ2-2; 11 bases are a match to TRBD2. The J segment lost 7 bases and the V segment lost 6 bases, leaving 10 bases of the junction unmatched. The CDR3 runs to 16 residues. The CDR3 DNA reads TGTGCCAGCAGCTTACTAGCGGGGGACCAGGGCGGGGAGCTGTTTTTT. It yields the protein CASSLLAGDQGGELFF.

The genes are TRBV4-1 and TRBJ2-5; 11 bases fit TRBD2. Germline-derived CDR1 and CDR2 are MGHRA and YSYEKL. V was pared by 4 bases and J by 3 bases, with 4 bases of the junction left unmatched. This CDR3 comprises 15 residues. The CDR3: CASSLLLAGEETQYF. CDR3 DNA sequence: TGCGCCAGCAGCCTACTACTAGCGGGGGAAGAGACCCAGTACTTC.

In its sample, this clonotype was seen once. The chain carries TRBV20-1 and TRBJ2-1, with 13 bases identical to TRBD2. Germline V gene sequence: CDR1 DFQATT, CDR2 SNEGSKA (reference sequence). The length of the CDR3 is 20 residues. The trim removed 0 bases at V and 7 bases at J, leaving 18 bases unmatched. The CDR3 DNA reads as TGCAGTGCTAGAGATAGTCCGGGACTAGCGGGATGGGCTTGGGGAAATGAGCAGTTCTTC. Amino acids: CSARDSPGLAGWAWGNEQFF.

The J gene is TRBJ2-3, the V gene TRBV4-1; 8 positions agree with TRBD2. The length of the CDR3 is 17 residues. Trimming cost V 1 base and J 3 bases; bases outside gene matches: 9. In germline, CDR1 is MGHRA, CDR2 YSYEKL. CDR3 sequence (DNA): TGCGCCAGCAGCCAAGGGAACAGCGGGAGTAGTACAGATACGCAGTATTTT. It is translated as CASSQGNSGSSTDTQYF.

The genes are TRBV27 and TRBJ2-7; D might be TRBD1 (7 bases). This CDR3 is 15 amino acids long. The ends were cut back, 0 bases at V and 2 bases at J, with 11 bases in the middle. Germline V gene lookup returns CDR1 MNHEY and CDR2 SMNVEV (reference sequence). CDR3 in DNA: TGTGCCAGCAGTTTATCCCAGGGGGGAGCCTACGAGCAGTACTTC. Protein product: CASSLSQGGAYEQYF.